This T cell receptor beta chain was documented in a study of blood T cells in healthy people across ages. Study results and caveats: The recorded TCR beta diversity per million T cells decreased in a roughly linear manner with age. Estimated diversity that came from one million T cells was considered an underestimate.

Points on this clonotype: The antigen is not known.

For the second PCR, which ran for about 7 to 11 cycles, a sample-barcoded 5' primer and a J-beta primer mix were used. Each of the cDNA molecules was tagged by a template-switch adaptor with 12 random nucleotides. No fewer than 2.5 million CDR3-containing paired-end reads came from each sample. TCRdb re-derived calls from the 5' RACE reads in MiXCR, one entry per CDR3 protein. The sample records about 970,000 distinct CDR3 sequences, just over 50% being singletons. The CDR3 extends over 13 amino acids. Trimming removed 6 bases from V and 6 bases from J, with 16 bases in between. CDR1 is DFQATT, CDR2 SNEGSKA, per germline (reference sequence).

The specimen sequenced was blood. The TCR originated in a woman aged 55-75 years in good health. This chain uses TRBV20-1 with TRBJ2-3, with a weak D call TRBD2 (5 bases). CDR3 residues: CSAGGLFGDTQYF. In nucleotides, the CDR3 is TGCAGTGCCGGAGGACTCTTTGGGGATACGCAGTATTTT.